This is a list of T cell receptor beta chains from one sample in a study of blood T cell repertoires in COVID-19. Assay used: immunoSEQ multiplex PCR; TCRdb lists only in-frame clones, some missing. Of about 160,000 clones listed, 90% to 95% are singletons. The material sequenced was peripheral blood. The receptors derive from a woman aged 50 to 60 with acute or convalescent COVID-19. CDR3s include the opening cysteine and the closing phenylalanine or tryptophan. A D gene is named only where the DNA matches it firmly. Some rows have no size entry. The others give once, few or many, or a class for an expanded clone.

clone size	V gene	D gene	J gene	CDR3 protein	CDR3 DNA
.	TRBV7-9	TRBD2	TRBJ2-1	CASSFRYGGANEQFF	TGTGCCAGCAGCTTTCGGTACGGGGGGGCTAATGAGCAGTTCTTC
.	TRBV7-3	.	TRBJ2-1	CASSLRGGEQFF	TGTGCCAGCAGCTTAAGGGGCGGTGAGCAGTTCTTC
once	TRBV7-2	.	TRBJ1-1	CASSLGGFGEAFF	TGTGCCAGCAGCTTAGGAGGGTTCGGTGAAGCTTTCTTT
.	TRBV10-1	TRBD1	TRBJ1-2	CASTGQGNYGYTF	TGCGCCAGCACCGGACAGGGAAACTATGGCTACACCTTC
.	TRBV6-6	TRBD1	TRBJ2-1	CASTTGDRVNNEQFF	TGTGCCAGCACCACAGGGGACCGAGTAAACAATGAGCAGTTCTTC
.	TRBV7-2	.	TRBJ1-5	CASSQYSNQPQHF	TGTGCCAGCAGCCAGTATAGCAATCAGCCCCAGCATTTT
.	TRBV9	.	TRBJ1-1	CASSPVARTEAFF	TGTGCCAGCAGCCCAGTAGCACGCACTGAAGCTTTCTTT
.	TRBV18	TRBD1	TRBJ1-2	CASSPTGDGYTF	TGTGCCAGCTCACCGACAGGGGATGGCTACACCTTC
.	TRBV6-4	TRBD1	TRBJ2-5	CASSDGDRGETQYF	TGTGCCAGCAGTGACGGTGACAGGGGAGAGACCCAGTACTTC
.	TRBV19	TRBD2	TRBJ2-1	CASNKAGGPPYNEQFF	TGTGCCAGTAATAAAGCGGGAGGGCCCCCCTACAATGAGCAGTTCTTC
once	TRBV24-1	.	TRBJ2-3	CATSDRAGVKDTQYF	TGTGCCACCAGTGACCGAGCAGGGGTGAAAGATACGCAGTATTTT
.	TRBV6-5	.	TRBJ1-1	CASSPRLGGNTEAFF	TGTGCCAGCAGTCCACGACTAGGCGGGAACACTGAAGCTTTCTTT
.	TRBV10-3	TRBD2	TRBJ2-2	CASGGNTGELFF	TGTGCCAGCGGGGGGAACACCGGGGAGCTGTTTTTT
.	TRBV19	.	TRBJ2-7	CASSRDSYEQYF	TGTGCCAGTAGTCGGGACTCCTACGAGCAGTACTTC
.	TRBV4-1	.	TRBJ2-5	CASSQKARVLNQETQYF	TGCGCCAGCAGCCAAAAAGCCAGGGTTTTAAACCAAGAGACCCAGTACTTC
.	TRBV19	.	TRBJ2-1	CASSMVDSDNEQFF	TGTGCCAGTAGTATGGTGGACAGTGACAATGAGCAGTTCTTC
.	TRBV6-5	.	TRBJ1-6	CASSYSPGRNSPLHF	TGTGCCAGCAGTTACTCGCCAGGCCGTAATTCACCCCTCCACTTT
.	TRBV12-3/TRBV12-4	.	TRBJ2-1	CASSLFAERFF	TGTGCCAGCAGTTTGTTTGCGGAGAGGTTCTTC
.	TRBV7-9	.	TRBJ1-1	CASSLGGFGTEAFF	TGTGCCAGCAGCCTTGGGGGGTTTGGGACTGAAGCTTTCTTT
few	TRBV7-2	.	TRBJ1-6	CASSLVQGTGSPLHF	TGTGCCAGCAGCTTAGTGCAGGGAACGGGTTCACCCCTCCACTTT
.	TRBV11-2	TRBD1	TRBJ1-2	CASRTGTGGTNYGYTF	TGTGCCAGCAGAACGGGGACAGGGGGAACCAACTATGGCTACACCTTC
.	TRBV7-9	.	TRBJ1-6	CASSPGMVNSPLHF	TGTGCCAGCAGCCCGGGAATGGTTAATTCACCCCTCCACTTT
.	TRBV19	.	TRBJ1-1	CASSGTVATEAFF	TGTGCCAGTAGTGGGACTGTCGCCACTGAAGCTTTCTTT
.	TRBV19	.	TRBJ1-3	CASWRRQISGNTIYF	TGTGCCAGTTGGAGAAGGCAGATCTCTGGAAACACCATATATTTT
once	TRBV5-4	.	TRBJ1-1	CASSLASTLNTEAFF	TGTGCCAGCAGCTTGGCCAGTACCTTGAACACTGAAGCTTTCTTT
.	TRBV6-2/TRBV6-3	TRBD2	TRBJ2-5	CASSYLAGEGETQYF	TGTGCCAGCAGTTATTTAGCGGGAGAGGGAGAGACCCAGTACTTC
.	TRBV18	TRBD2	TRBJ2-3	CASSPTAGVGTDTQYF	TGTGCCAGCTCACCAACAGCGGGAGTGGGCACAGATACGCAGTATTTT
.	TRBV28	.	TRBJ1-4	CASSYGQGQGLFF	TGTGCCAGCAGTTACGGCCAGGGGCAGGGGCTGTTTTTT
once	TRBV27	TRBD1	TRBJ2-7	CASSWTGTLYEQYF	TGTGCCAGCAGTTGGACAGGGACCCTCTACGAGCAGTACTTC
.	TRBV6-5	.	TRBJ1-2	CASSTDYTGYGYTF	TGTGCCAGCAGTACTGACTATACGGGCTATGGCTACACCTTC
.	TRBV15	.	TRBJ2-2	CATSRGGLMNTGELFF	TGTGCCACCAGCAGAGGAGGACTTATGAACACCGGGGAGCTGTTTTTT
.	TRBV6-2/TRBV6-3	TRBD2	TRBJ2-1	CASSYARIAGYNEQFF	TGTGCCAGCAGTTACGCGAGGATAGCGGGGTACAATGAGCAGTTCTTC
.	TRBV28	.	TRBJ2-4	CASSPKLAKNIQYF	TGTGCCAGCAGTCCTAAACTAGCCAAAAACATTCAGTACTTC
.	TRBV7-3	TRBD2	TRBJ2-1	CASSLTSSLAGRGEQFF	TGTGCCAGCAGCTTAACGTCCTCACTAGCGGGAAGGGGTGAGCAGTTCTTC
once	TRBV30	TRBD1	TRBJ1-5	CAWGQGLNQPQHF	TGTGCCTGGGGACAGGGGTTGAATCAGCCCCAGCATTTT
.	TRBV3-1/TRBV3-2	.	TRBJ1-2	CASSQRGATGGGYTF	TGTGCCAGCAGCCAACGGGGGGCTACCGGGGGTGGCTACACCTTC
.	TRBV6-2/TRBV6-3	.	TRBJ1-1	CASSHTPGDMNTEAFF	TGTGCCAGCAGTCACACGCCAGGGGACATGAACACTGAAGCTTTCTTT
.	TRBV14	.	TRBJ2-7	CASSQFNRPYEQYF	TGTGCCAGCAGCCAGTTTAACAGACCCTACGAGCAGTACTTC
.	TRBV5-1	TRBD1	TRBJ2-5	CASTTQGLGQETQYF	TGCGCCAGCACGACACAGGGGTTGGGGCAAGAGACCCAGTACTTC
.	TRBV3-1/TRBV3-2	TRBD2	TRBJ2-6	CASSQGSREEDNVLTF	TGTGCCAGCAGCCAAGGCAGTCGGGAGGAAGACAACGTCCTGACTTTC
.	TRBV28	TRBD1	TRBJ1-5	CASWGPGQGNQPQHF	TGTGCCAGCTGGGGCCCGGGACAGGGAAATCAGCCCCAGCATTTT
.	TRBV18	.	TRBJ1-1	CASSPQIGQGNTEAFF	TGTGCCAGCTCACCACAAATCGGGCAGGGAAACACTGAAGCTTTCTTT
.	TRBV5-1	.	TRBJ2-3	CASSSQGHGTDTQYF	TGCGCCAGCAGCTCACAGGGACATGGCACAGATACGCAGTATTTT
.	TRBV11-2	.	TRBJ1-3	CASSPILDRPSSGNTIYF	TGTGCCAGCAGCCCGATTCTCGACAGGCCAAGCTCTGGAAACACCATATATTTT
few	TRBV28	.	TRBJ1-2	CASCSSGYGYTF	TGTGCCAGCTGTAGTTCCGGCTATGGCTACACCTTC
once	TRBV7-9	.	TRBJ2-5	CASSLSAAHFGEAQYF	TGTGCCAGCAGCTTATCGGCTGCGCACTTCGGAGAGGCCCAGTACTTC
.	TRBV9	.	TRBJ2-3	CASSVEERGGHLTDTQYF	TGTGCCAGCAGCGTAGAGGAGAGGGGGGGCCATTTGACAGATACGCAGTATTTT
.	TRBV30	.	TRBJ2-4	CAWSKGGSQNIQYF	TGTGCCTGGAGTAAAGGAGGGAGCCAAAACATTCAGTACTTC
.	TRBV30	.	TRBJ2-1	CAWSARGRFYNEQFF	TGTGCCTGGAGCGCTAGAGGGAGGTTCTACAATGAGCAGTTCTTC
.	TRBV28	.	TRBJ1-1	CASSLRRAEAFF	TGTGCCAGCAGCCTAAGGAGAGCTGAAGCTTTCTTT
few	TRBV27	TRBD1	TRBJ1-1	CASSLSGQGIGTEAFF	TGTGCCAGCAGTTTATCGGGACAGGGGATTGGTACTGAAGCTTTCTTT
.	TRBV5-1	.	TRBJ1-1	CASSLVLGEAWNTEAFF	TGCGCCAGCAGCTTGGTCTTGGGGGAGGCATGGAACACTGAAGCTTTCTTT
.	TRBV9	.	TRBJ2-3	CASSVGGGSTDTQYF	TGTGCCAGCAGCGTAGGCGGGGGCAGCACAGATACGCAGTATTTT
once	TRBV2	TRBD2	TRBJ2-1	CASSLAGGPVISEQFF	TGTGCCAGCAGTCTAGCGGGAGGGCCGGTTATCAGTGAGCAGTTCTTC